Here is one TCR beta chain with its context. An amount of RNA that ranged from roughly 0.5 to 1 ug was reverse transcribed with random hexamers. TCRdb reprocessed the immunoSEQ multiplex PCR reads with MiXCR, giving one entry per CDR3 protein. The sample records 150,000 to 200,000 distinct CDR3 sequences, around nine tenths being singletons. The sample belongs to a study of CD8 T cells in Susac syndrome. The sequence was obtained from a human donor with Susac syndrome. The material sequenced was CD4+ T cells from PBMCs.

CDR3 in DNA: TGTGCCAGCAGCCCCATGGGCGGTCCCTATGGCTACACCTTC. This translates into CASSPMGGPYGYTF. The rearrangement joins TRBV3-1 to TRBJ1-2; D gene unclear. Germline loops: CDR1 LGHDT, CDR2 YNNKEL (reference sequence). The CDR3 totals 14 residues. The V and J ends lost 4 bases and 4 bases respectively, with 13 bases between them.